This T cell receptor (beta chain) was observed in a study of blood T cell repertoires in COVID-19. Sequencing used immunoSEQ multiplex PCR; TCRdb keeps in-frame clones, though not all of them. The sample includes some 82,000 clones, 65% to 85% of them seen just once. V trimming: 1 base; J trimming: 2 bases; junction bases outside the gene matches: 4. The CDR3 is made up of 15 amino acids. Looked up from germline, CDR1 is SGHRS and CDR2 is YFSETQ. The origin of this receptor is an elderly man with active or convalescent COVID-19. The chain combines TRBV5-1 with TRBJ2-3; 7 bases fit TRBD2. Material: peripheral blood. The CDR3 sequence: CASSLSSGVTDTQYF. The CDR3, as DNA: TGCGCCAGCAGCTTGTCTAGCGGTGTCACAGATACGCAGTATTTT. The full variable domain, rest sourced from reference TRBV5-1 and TRBJ2-3, is KAGVTQTPRYLIKTRGQQVTLSCSPISGHRSVSWYQQTPGQGLQFLFEYFSETQRNKGNFPGRFSGRQFSNSRSEMNVSTLELGDSALYLCASSLSSGVTDTQYFGPGTRLTVL.